What follows describes a single T cell receptor beta chain. The sample is drawn from a study of shared clonotypes between healthy human individuals. After removal of 0 bases from V and 0 bases from J, the junction contained 1 base not matched to a gene. In germline, CDR1 is SGDLS, CDR2 YYNGEE. The CDR3 is made up of 16 amino acids. This table comes from immunoSEQ multiplex PCR, and its TCRdb copy is limited to in-frame clones, with some not included. Here the sample spans 2,500,000 or so clones, under 95% being singletons. Sample: naive CD4+ T cells from PBMCs. Stated subset: CD45RA+ positively selected. This chain uses TRBV9 with TRBJ2-1; 9 bases align to TRBD2. This clonotype was obtained from a man between 18 and 29 years old in good health. Some clones in this sample may be carry-over from other donors' samples. DNA of the CDR3: TGTGCCAGCAGCGTAGCGACTAGCGGCTCCTACAATGAGCAGTTCTTC. It codes for CASSVATSGSYNEQFF.